The source of this TCR beta chain is a study of technical replicates of blood from a few donors. The V end lost 5 bases, the J end lost 0 bases, and 14 bases lay between the germline ends. The CDR3 is made up of 15 amino acids. Germline V gene data show CDR1 as LNHDA and CDR2 as SQIVND (reference sequence). Measured with immunoSEQ multiplex PCR; TCRdb has only the in-frame clones, and not every one. Of about 90,000 clones listed, around 93% are singletons. The genes are TRBV19 and TRBJ2-7, with D hard to call. This sequence originates from a human donor in good health. Sequencing was performed on T cells isolated from PBMCs. Here the CDR3 DNA reads TGTGCCAGTAGTCCGGAGTCGAGTTACTCCTACGAGCAGTACTTC. Protein sequence: CASSPESSYSYEQYF.